Listed here are 12 T cell receptor beta chains from one sample, sequenced in a study of OX40 agonist ivuxolimab in advanced cancers. Method: immunoSEQ multiplex PCR; TCRdb's copy keeps in-frame clones and lacks some. The sample includes over 35,000 clones, 74% of them seen just once. Sequencing was performed on CD4+ or CD8+ T cells sorted from blood, taken in a trial of the OX40 agonist ivuxolimab. The receptors were gathered from an adult with an advanced solid tumor such as melanoma, head and neck, liver or kidney cancer.

In this sample, this clone turned up once. In DNA, the CDR3 is TGTGCCTGGAGTGTACCCAGTAAGAACACTGAAGCTTTCTTT. Translated, it gives CAWSVPSKNTEAFF. The rearrangement uses TRBV30 and TRBJ1-1; D is uncertain. Trimming took 0 bases from V and 1 from J, leaving 9 bases between them. This CDR3 contains 14 residues. Germline assignment: CDR1 GTSNPN and CDR2 SVGIG (reference sequence).

This clone has a single count. The rearrangement uses TRBV2 and TRBJ1-2; TRBD1 aligns across 9 bases. CDR1 and CDR2 (germline): SNHLY, FYNNEI. The CDR3 totals 13 residues. J was trimmed by 8 bases and V by 5 bases; bases with no gene match: 6. This CDR3 reads CASSLDRGNGYTF. CDR3 DNA: TGTGCCAGCAGTTTAGACAGGGGGAACGGCTACACCTTC.

The chain has TRBV7-9 and TRBJ2-5; 7 positions agree with TRBD1. With the DNA end fitting TRBJ2-7 better, the J assignment may be wrong. The V gene's germline CDR1 is SEHNR and CDR2 FQNEAQ (reference sequence). There are 14 residues in the CDR3. CDR3 nucleotides: TGTGCCAGCAGCGGGTGGACAGGTCGCTACGAGCAGTACTTC. Protein: CASSGWTGRYEQYF.

The gene calls are TRBV5-1 and TRBJ2-3, with TRBD2 as a possible D gene (6 bases). Trimming took 2 bases from V and 3 from J, leaving 13 bases between them. From germline, CDR1 is SGHRS and CDR2 YFSETQ. CDR3 size: 15 residues. The CDR3 is CASSFVSGDTDTQYF. The DNA for the CDR3 is TGCGCCAGCAGCTTCGTCTCGGGGGATACAGATACGCAGTATTTT. The variable domain in full, completed from reference TRBV5-1 and TRBJ2-3, reads KAGVTQTPRYLIKTRGQQVTLSCSPISGHRSVSWYQQTPGQGLQFLFEYFSETQRNKGNFPGRFSGRQFSNSRSEMNVSTLELGDSALYLCASSFVSGDTDTQYFGPGTRLTVL.

This chain links TRBV11-2 with TRBJ1-3; D may be TRBD1 (5 bases). The CDR3 has 13 residues. Germline-derived CDR1 and CDR2 are SGHAT and FQNNGV. The V gene lost 5 bases and the J gene lost 8 bases, with 13 bases spanning the gap. Written as DNA, the CDR3 is TGTGCCAGCAGCCCACAAACGGGGGACACCATATATTTT. This gives the protein CASSPQTGDTIYF.

The chain combines TRBV5-1 with TRBJ2-5, with a weak D call TRBD2 (6 bases). CDR3 size: 16 residues. Germline CDR1 SGHRS, CDR2 YFSETQ. The V end lost 2 bases, the J end lost 7 bases, and 21 bases lay between the germline ends. CDR3 coding DNA: TGCGCCAGCAGCTTCCCCCTTAGCGGTACGAAAGGGACCCAGTACTTC. Its translation: CASSFPLSGTKGTQYF.

The V and J genes are TRBV4-1 and TRBJ1-1; D not certain. Germline lookup yields CDR1 MGHRA and CDR2 YSYEKL. V shed 2 bases and J shed 1 base, with 14 bases lying between them. This CDR3 spans 16 amino acids. In DNA form, the CDR3 reads TGCGCCAGCAGCCAAAGGGAGAAAGGCTGGAACACTGAAGCTTTCTTT. Amino acid sequence: CASSQREKGWNTEAFF.

This chain uses TRBV10-2 with TRBJ2-7; 11 nucleotides match TRBD1. CDR1 and CDR2 (germline): WSHSY, SAAADI. J lost 7 bases, V lost 4 bases, and 9 bases had no gene match. This CDR3 contains 15 residues. The CDR3 sequence: CASSGGDRGSREQYF. CDR3 nucleotide sequence: TGCGCCAGCAGTGGGGGGGACAGGGGGTCTCGGGAGCAGTACTTC.

The V and J genes are TRBV11-3 and TRBJ2-2, with D unclear. CDR1 and CDR2 from the germline V gene are SGHNT and YENEEA. V was shortened by 3 bases and J by 5 bases, with 4 bases between the two germline ends. The CDR3 runs to 12 residues. CDR3: CASSLWTGELFF. CDR3 coding DNA: TGTGCCAGCAGCTTGTGGACCGGGGAGCTGTTTTTT. The full variable domain, with the rest looked up from reference TRBV11-3 and TRBJ2-2, is EAGVVQSPRYKIIEKKQPVAFWCNPISGHNTLYWYLQNLGQGPELLIRYENEEAVDDSQLPKDRFSAERLKGVDSTLKIQPAELGDSAVYLCASSLWTGELFFGEGSRLTVL.

Concerning this clone: A much larger clone differs from this one at a single base, so this may be a read error. The rearrangement links TRBV7-9 to TRBJ2-3; 10 positions agree with TRBD2. Germline-derived CDR1 and CDR2 are SEHNR and FQNEAQ (reference sequence). This CDR3 region has 17 residues. The CDR3 sequence: CASSSVSGGYPTDMQYF. In DNA form, the CDR3 reads TGTGCCAGCAGCTCCGTTAGCGGGGGGTACCCCACAGATATGCAGTATTTT.

The chain links TRBV11-2 to TRBJ1-5; D is unclear. The CDR3 runs 15 residues. V was shortened by 4 bases and J by 7 bases, with 17 bases between the two germline ends. Germline assignment: CDR1 SGHAT and CDR2 FQNNGV. CDR3 coding DNA: TGTGCCAGCAGCTCCGAGGCAGCGGCCGACCAGCCCCAGCATTTT. Its protein is CASSSEAAADQPQHF.

This chain joins TRBV4-1 and TRBJ1-5, with D hard to call. This CDR3 region has 16 residues. Germline lookup yields CDR1 MGHRA and CDR2 YSYEKL. Trimming took 0 bases from V and 3 from J, leaving 12 bases between them. CDR3 DNA sequence: TGCGCCAGCAGCCAAGAGTTACGTCAGTACAATCAGCCCCAGCATTTT. Translation: CASSQELRQYNQPQHF.